Shown below are 3 T cell receptor beta chains from a single sample sequenced in a study of monozygotic twins with inflammatory bowel disease. TCRdb re-called the 5' RACE reads and gives one entry per CDR3 protein, without DNA. Recorded for this sample: roughly 200,000 distinct CDR3 sequences. The sequenced material came from blood. The origin of the receptors is a human donor with ulcerative colitis or Crohn's disease, or a healthy co-twin of an affected twin (not recorded which).

The chain carries TRBV12-3 or TRBV12-4 and TRBJ1-6. The CDR3 is made up of 12 amino acids. The CDR3 loop is CASSADNRSLHF.

The gene calls are TRBV11-2 and TRBJ1-2; there is no DNA to check the TCRdb D call of TRBD1. Germline loops: CDR1 SGHAT, CDR2 FQNNGV. The CDR3 extends over 15 amino acids. The CDR3 protein is CASSLEAGLHYGYTF.

V gene TRBV20-1 combines with J gene TRBJ2-1; TCRdb proposes TRBD1, but this gene call is untestable without DNA. This CDR3 is 16 amino acids long. CDR1 and CDR2 (germline): DFQATT, SNEGSKA (reference sequence). CDR3 protein: CSAVEPTGSNFDEQFF.